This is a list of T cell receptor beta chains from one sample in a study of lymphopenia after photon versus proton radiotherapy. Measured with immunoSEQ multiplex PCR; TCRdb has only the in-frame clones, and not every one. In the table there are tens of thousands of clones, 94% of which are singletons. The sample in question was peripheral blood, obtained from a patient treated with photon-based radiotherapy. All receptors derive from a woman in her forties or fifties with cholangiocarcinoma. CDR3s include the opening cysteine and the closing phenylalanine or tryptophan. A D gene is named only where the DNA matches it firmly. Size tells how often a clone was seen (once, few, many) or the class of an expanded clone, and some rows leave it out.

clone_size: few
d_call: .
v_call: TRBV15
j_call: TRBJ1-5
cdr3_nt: TGTGCCACCAGCAGAGATCTGCAGCCCCAGCATTTT
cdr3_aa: CATSRDLQPQHF

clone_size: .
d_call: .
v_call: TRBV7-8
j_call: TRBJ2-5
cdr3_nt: TGTGCCAGCAGCTTAGAGTTCCGGGCGGGTCGGGAGACCCAGTACTTC
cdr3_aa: CASSLEFRAGRETQYF

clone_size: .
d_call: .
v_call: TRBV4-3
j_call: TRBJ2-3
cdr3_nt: TGCGCCAGCAGCCAGGAAGACCCGGGCCATAGCACAGATACGCAGTATTTT
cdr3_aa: CASSQEDPGHSTDTQYF

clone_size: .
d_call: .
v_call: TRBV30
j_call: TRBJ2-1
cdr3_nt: TGTGCCTGGAGCCGGGGACTTCACAATGAGCAGTTCTTC
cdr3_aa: CAWSRGLHNEQFF

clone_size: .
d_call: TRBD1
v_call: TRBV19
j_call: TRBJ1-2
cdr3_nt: TGTGCCAGTGGGCCCCCGGGACAGAAAAACTATGGCTACACCTTC
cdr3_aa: CASGPPGQKNYGYTF

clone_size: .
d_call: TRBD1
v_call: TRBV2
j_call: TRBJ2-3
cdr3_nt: TGTGCCAGGGGACAGGGGGCGGATTTTTGGGGCACAGATACGCAGTATTTT
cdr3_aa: CARGQGADFWGTDTQYF

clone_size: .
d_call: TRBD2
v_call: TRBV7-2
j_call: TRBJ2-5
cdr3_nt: TGTGCCAGCAGCTTAAGCGGACTAGCGGGGGAGACCCAGTACTTC
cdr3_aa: CASSLSGLAGETQYF

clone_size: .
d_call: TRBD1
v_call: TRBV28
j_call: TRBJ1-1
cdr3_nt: TGTGCCAGCGGGGCCAGGGGGCAGGACACTGAAGCTTTCTTT
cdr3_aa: CASGARGQDTEAFF

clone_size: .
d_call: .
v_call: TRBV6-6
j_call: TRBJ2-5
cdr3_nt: TGTGCCAGCAGTTACCCCAGGGCGGGGAATCAAGAGACCCAGTACTTC
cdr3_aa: CASSYPRAGNQETQYF

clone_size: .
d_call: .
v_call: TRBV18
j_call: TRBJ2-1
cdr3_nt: TGTGCCAGCTCACCCCGGGACTCCCTAATTTACAATGAGCAGTTCTTC
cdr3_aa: CASSPRDSLIYNEQFF

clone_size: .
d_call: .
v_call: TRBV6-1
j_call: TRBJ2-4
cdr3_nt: TGTGCCAGCAGTGGACTACAGGGGATACTAGCAACCAAAAACATTCAGTACTTC
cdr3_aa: CASSGLQGILATKNIQYF

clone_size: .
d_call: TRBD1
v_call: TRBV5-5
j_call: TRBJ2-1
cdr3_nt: TGTGCCAGCAGCCCCCGGCGTCAGGGGGAATCTAGGTCCTACAATGAGCAGTTCTTC
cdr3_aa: CASSPRRQGESRSYNEQFF

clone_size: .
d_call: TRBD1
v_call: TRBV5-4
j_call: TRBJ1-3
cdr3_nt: TGTGCCAGCAGCGAGGGGACAGGCTCTGGAAACACCATATATTTT
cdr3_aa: CASSEGTGSGNTIYF

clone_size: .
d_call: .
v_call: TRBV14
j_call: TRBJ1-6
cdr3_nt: TGTGCCAGCAGCCAAGAAGGGGGGGGATCACCCCTCCACTTT
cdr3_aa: CASSQEGGGSPLHF

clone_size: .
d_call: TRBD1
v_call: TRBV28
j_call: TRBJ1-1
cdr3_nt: TGTGCCGGAGCTGATGCCGGGCTCAGGGGGGGCAGGACTGAAGCTTTCTTT
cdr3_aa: CAGADAGLRGGRTEAFF

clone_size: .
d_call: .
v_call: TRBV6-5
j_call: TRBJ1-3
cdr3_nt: TGTGCCAGCAGTTTGGGGGGGGTCCTCTCTGGAAACACCATATATTTT
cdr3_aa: CASSLGGVLSGNTIYF

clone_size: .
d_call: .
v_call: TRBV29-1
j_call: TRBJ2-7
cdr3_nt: TGCAGCGTTGAAAGAGAGGGCGATGCCTACCCCTACGAGCAGTACTTC
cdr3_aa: CSVEREGDAYPYEQYF

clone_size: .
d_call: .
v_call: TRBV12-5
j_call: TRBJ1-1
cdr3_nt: TGTGCTAGTGGACTCGGGACATTCGGCACTGAAGCTTTCTTT
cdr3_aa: CASGLGTFGTEAFF

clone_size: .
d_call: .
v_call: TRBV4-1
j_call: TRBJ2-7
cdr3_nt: TGCGCCAGCAGCCAAGATGGTCGGGGCAACTACGAGCAGTACTTC
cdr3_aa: CASSQDGRGNYEQYF

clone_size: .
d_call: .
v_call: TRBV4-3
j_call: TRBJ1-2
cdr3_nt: TGCGCCAGCAGCCAAGGGGGATCCAACCTCTACTATGGCTACACCTTC
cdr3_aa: CASSQGGSNLYYGYTF

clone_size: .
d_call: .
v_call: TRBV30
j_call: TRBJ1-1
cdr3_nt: TGTGCCTGGAGTGAGTATGGGTGGGAAGCTTTCTTT
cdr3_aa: CAWSEYGWEAFF

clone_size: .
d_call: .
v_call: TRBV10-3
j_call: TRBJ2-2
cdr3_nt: TGCGCCTTGAGAGGGACATCGAACACCGGGGAGCTGTTTTTT
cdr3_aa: CALRGTSNTGELFF

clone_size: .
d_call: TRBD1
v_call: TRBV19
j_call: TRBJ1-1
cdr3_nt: TGTGCCAGTAGTATCCTAAATTCGGGACAGGGGAAAGGGGCTGAAGCTTTCTTT
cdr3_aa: CASSILNSGQGKGAEAFF

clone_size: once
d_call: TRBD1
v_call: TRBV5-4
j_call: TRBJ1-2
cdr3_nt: TGTGCCAGCAACCCCTACAGGGGGTGGGACTATGGCTACACCTTC
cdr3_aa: CASNPYRGWDYGYTF

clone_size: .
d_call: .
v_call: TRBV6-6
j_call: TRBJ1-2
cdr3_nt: TGTGCCAGCAGTTTGAGCTCTAACTATGGCTACACCTTC
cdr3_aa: CASSLSSNYGYTF

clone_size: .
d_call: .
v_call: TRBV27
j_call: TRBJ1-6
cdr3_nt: TGTGCCACCCAGACGGAACTATCCTATAATTCACCCCTCCACTTT
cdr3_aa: CATQTELSYNSPLHF

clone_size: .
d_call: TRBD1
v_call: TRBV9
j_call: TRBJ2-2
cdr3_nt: TGTGCCAGCAGCGTAGGTGGTACAGGGGTCACCGGGGAGCTGTTTTTT
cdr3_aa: CASSVGGTGVTGELFF

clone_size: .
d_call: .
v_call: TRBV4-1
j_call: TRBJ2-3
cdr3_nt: TGCGCCAGCAGCCAAGGGGACTTATACACAGATACGCAGTATTTT
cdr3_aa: CASSQGDLYTDTQYF

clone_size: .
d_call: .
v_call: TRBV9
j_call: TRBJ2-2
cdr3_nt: TGTGCCAGCAGCGTAGGGGCAGGGGCATGGGACACCGGGGAGCTGTTTTTT
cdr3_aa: CASSVGAGAWDTGELFF

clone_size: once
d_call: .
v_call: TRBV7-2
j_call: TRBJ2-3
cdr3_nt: TGTGCCAGCAGCTTAGGCGGAACGGGTAGCACAGATACGCAGTATTTT
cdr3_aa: CASSLGGTGSTDTQYF

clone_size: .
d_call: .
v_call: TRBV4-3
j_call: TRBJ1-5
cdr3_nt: TGCGCCAGCAGCCAAACCAGCCTCGGGCGGCCCCAGCATTTT
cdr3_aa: CASSQTSLGRPQHF

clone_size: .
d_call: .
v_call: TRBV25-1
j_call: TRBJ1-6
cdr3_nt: TGTGCCAGCAGCGGAAATTCACCCCTCCACTTT
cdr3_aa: CASSGNSPLHF

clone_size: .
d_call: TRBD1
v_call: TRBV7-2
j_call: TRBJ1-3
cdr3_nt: TGTGCCAGCAGCTTGTCCGGGACAGGGACTGGAAACACCATATATTTT
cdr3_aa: CASSLSGTGTGNTIYF

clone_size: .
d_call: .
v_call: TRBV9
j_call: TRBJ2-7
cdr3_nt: TGTGCCAGCAGCGTAGCAGCGGCAGGGGTCCCCCACGAGCAGTACTTC
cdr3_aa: CASSVAAAGVPHEQYF

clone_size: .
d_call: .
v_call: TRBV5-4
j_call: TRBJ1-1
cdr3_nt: TGTGCCAGCAGCCCCCCGGTGGGGGACATGAACACTGAAGCTTTCTTT
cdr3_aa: CASSPPVGDMNTEAFF

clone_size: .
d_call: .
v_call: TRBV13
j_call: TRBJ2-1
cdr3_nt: TGTGCCAGCAGCACCCTGGGCTCCAGGTCGATGAATGAGCAGTTCTTC
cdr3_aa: CASSTLGSRSMNEQFF

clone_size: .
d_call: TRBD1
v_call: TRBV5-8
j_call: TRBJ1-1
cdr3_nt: TGTGCCAGCAGCCTCCAGGGGGCAGACACTGAAGCTTTCTTT
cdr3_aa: CASSLQGADTEAFF

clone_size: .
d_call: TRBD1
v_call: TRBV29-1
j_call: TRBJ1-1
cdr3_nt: TGCAGCGTCAGGGGGCTGGCTGAAGCTTTCTTT
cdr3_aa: CSVRGLAEAFF

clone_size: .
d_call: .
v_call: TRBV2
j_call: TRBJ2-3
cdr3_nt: TGTGCCAGCAGTGAAGCCGGCTGGCTGTTGGGAGATACGCAGTATTTT
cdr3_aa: CASSEAGWLLGDTQYF

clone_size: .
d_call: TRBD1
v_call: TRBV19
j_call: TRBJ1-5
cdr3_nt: TGTGCCAGTAGTCCAGGACAGGGAGCAGGTCAGCCCCAGCATTTT
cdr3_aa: CASSPGQGAGQPQHF

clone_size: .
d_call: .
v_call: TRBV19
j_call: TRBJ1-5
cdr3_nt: TGTGCCAGTAGTTCGCGGTTGGGGAGACTCGGCAATCAGCCCCAGCATTTT
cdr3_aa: CASSSRLGRLGNQPQHF

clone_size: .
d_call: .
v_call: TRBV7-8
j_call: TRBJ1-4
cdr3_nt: TGTGCCAGCAGCCGCCTCCCGGGTTTAACTAATGAAAAACTGTTTTTT
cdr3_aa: CASSRLPGLTNEKLFF